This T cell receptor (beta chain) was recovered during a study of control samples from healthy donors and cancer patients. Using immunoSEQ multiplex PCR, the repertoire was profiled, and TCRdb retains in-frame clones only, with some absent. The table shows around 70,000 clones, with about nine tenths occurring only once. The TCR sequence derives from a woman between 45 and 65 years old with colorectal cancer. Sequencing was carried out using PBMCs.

The CDR3 loop reads CASSLGNRGIDTQYF. The CDR3 nucleotides are TGTGCCAGCAGCTTGGGGAACAGGGGAATAGATACGCAGTATTTT. The J gene is TRBJ2-3, the V gene TRBV5-4; the match to TRBD1 covers 7 bases. The junction had 6 bases not matched to a gene; V was cut back by 0 bases and J by 5 bases. Germline assignment: CDR1 SGHNT and CDR2 YYREEE (reference sequence). CDR3 size: 15 residues.